The T cell receptor (beta chain) under discussion was sequenced for a study of cytomegalovirus exposure and HLA in healthy donors. Germline V lookup: CDR1 SQVTM, CDR2 ANQGSEA. V gave up 4 bases and J gave up 3 bases; unmatched junction bases: 0. The CDR3 covers 14 residues. Findings of the study overall: CMV antigen specificity was confirmed in vitro for a few CMV-associated chains. The authors assumed roughly uniform sequencing depth across donors for presence/absence analyses.

The PCR employed 60 Vbeta primers together with 13 Jbeta primers. Generated by immunoSEQ multiplex PCR, the TCRdb table keeps only in-frame clones and is missing some. The sample contains 280,000 or so clones, approximately 90% of which appear only once. A word on this clone: Its specificity is unknown.

The sequence derives from a woman aged 18-35 years in good health and CMV-seronegative. V and J are TRBV29-1 and TRBJ2-5; TRBD2 aligns across 15 bases. Sample: PBMCs. The CDR3 sequence: CSVGTSGGEETQYF. DNA of the CDR3: TGCAGCGTTGGGACTAGCGGGGGGGAAGAGACCCAGTACTTC.